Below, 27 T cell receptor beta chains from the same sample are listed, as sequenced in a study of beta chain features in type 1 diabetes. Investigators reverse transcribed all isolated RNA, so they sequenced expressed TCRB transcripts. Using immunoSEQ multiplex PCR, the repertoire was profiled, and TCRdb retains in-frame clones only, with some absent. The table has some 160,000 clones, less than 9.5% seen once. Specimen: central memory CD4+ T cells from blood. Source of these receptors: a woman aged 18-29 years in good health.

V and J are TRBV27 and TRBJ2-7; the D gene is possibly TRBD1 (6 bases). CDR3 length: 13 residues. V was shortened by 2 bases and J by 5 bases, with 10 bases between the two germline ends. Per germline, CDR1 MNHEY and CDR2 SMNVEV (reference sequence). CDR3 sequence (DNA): TGTGCCAGCAGTTTAGGCAGGGGCGACGAGCAGTACTTC. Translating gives CASSLGRGDEQYF.

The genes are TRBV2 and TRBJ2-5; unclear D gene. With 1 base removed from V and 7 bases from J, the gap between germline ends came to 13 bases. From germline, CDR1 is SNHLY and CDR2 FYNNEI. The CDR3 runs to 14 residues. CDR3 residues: CASSEVRSFGTQYF. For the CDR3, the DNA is TGTGCCAGCAGTGAAGTTAGGAGTTTCGGGACCCAGTACTTC.

CDR3 protein: CASSINTDSYNEQFF. In DNA form, the CDR3 reads TGTGCCAGCAGCATCAACACCGACTCCTACAATGAGCAGTTCTTC. The chain recombines TRBV11-2 with TRBJ2-1; no clear D gene. The CDR3 has 15 amino acids. Germline CDR1 SGHAT, CDR2 FQNNGV. V dropped 5 bases and J dropped 0 bases, with 11 bases sitting between them.

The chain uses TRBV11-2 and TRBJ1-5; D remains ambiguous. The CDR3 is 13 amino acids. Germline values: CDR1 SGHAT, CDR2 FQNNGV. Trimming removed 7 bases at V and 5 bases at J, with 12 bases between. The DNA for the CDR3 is TGTGCCAGCACCGTGGAGAAGGATCAGCCCCAGCATTTT. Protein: CASTVEKDQPQHF.

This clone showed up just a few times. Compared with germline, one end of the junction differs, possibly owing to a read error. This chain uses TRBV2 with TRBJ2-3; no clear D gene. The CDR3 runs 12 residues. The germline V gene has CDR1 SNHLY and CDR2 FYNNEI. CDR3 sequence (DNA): TGTGCCAGCACCCCCGACACAGCTACGCAGTATTTT. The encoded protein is CASTPDTATQYF. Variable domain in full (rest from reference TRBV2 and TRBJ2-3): EPEVTQTPSHQVTQMGQEVILRCVPISNHLYFYWYRQILGQKVEFLVSFYNNEISEKSEIFDDQFSVERPDGSNFTLKIRSTKLEDSAMYFCASTPDTATQYFGPGTRLTVL.

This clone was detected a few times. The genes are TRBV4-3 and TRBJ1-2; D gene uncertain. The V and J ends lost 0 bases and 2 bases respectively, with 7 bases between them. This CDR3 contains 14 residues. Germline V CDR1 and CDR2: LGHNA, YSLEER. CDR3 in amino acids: CASSQDTENYGYTF. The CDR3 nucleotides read TGCGCCAGCAGCCAAGATACAGAAAACTATGGCTACACCTTC.

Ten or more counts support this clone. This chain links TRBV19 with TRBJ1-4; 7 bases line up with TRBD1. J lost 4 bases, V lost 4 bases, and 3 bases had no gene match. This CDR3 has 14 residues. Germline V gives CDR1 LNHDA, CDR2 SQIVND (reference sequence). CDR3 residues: CASSTRDSNEKLFF. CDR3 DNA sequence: TGTGCCAGTAGTACCCGGGACAGTAATGAAAAACTGTTTTTT.

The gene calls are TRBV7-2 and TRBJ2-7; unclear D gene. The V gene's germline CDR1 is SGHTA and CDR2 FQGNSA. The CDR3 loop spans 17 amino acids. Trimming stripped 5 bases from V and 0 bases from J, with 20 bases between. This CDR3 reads CASSTPLQAGLSYEQYF. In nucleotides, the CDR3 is TGTGCCAGCAGCACGCCCCTTCAGGCAGGCCTCTCCTACGAGCAGTACTTC.

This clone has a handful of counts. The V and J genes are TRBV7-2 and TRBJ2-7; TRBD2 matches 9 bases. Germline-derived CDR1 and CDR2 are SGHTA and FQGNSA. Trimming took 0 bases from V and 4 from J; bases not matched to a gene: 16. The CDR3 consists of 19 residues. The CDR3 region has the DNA TGTGCCAGCAGCTTAGCCGGGACAGACCTTATAGCGGGGGCTTACGAGCAGTACTTC. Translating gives CASSLAGTDLIAGAYEQYF.

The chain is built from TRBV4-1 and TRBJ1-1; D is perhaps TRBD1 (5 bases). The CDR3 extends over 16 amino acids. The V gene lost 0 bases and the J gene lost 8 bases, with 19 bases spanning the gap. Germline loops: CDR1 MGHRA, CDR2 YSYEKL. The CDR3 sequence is CASSQDGGNPLREAFF. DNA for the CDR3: TGCGCCAGCAGCCAAGACGGGGGTAACCCATTGAGGGAAGCTTTCTTT.

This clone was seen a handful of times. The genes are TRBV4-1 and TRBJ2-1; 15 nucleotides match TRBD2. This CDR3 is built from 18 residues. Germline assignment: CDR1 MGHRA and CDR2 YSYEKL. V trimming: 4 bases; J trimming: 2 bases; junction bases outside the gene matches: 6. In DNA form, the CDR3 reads TGCGCCAGCAGCCCAGGGACTAGCGGGAGGACCACCTACAATGAGCAGTTCTTC. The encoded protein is CASSPGTSGRTTYNEQFF.

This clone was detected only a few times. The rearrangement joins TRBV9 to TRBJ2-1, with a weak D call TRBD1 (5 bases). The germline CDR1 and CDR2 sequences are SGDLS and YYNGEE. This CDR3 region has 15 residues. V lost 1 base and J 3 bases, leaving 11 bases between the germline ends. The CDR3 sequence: CASSVRSDSYNEQFF. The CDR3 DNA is TGTGCCAGCAGCGTAAGGTCCGACAGCTACAATGAGCAGTTCTTC.

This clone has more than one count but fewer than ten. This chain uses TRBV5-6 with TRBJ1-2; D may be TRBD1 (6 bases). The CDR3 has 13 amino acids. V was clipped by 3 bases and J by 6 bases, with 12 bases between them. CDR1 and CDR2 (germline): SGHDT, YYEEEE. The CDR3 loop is CASSSDRRDGYTF. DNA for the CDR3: TGTGCCAGCAGCTCGGACAGAAGAGATGGCTACACCTTC.

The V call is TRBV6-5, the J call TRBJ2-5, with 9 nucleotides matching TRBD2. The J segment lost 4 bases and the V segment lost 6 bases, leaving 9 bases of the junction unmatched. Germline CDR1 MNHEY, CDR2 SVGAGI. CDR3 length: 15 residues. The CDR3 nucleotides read TGTGCCAGCAGCCCTAGCGGGGACGTGCCAGAGACCCAGTACTTC. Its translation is CASSPSGDVPETQYF.

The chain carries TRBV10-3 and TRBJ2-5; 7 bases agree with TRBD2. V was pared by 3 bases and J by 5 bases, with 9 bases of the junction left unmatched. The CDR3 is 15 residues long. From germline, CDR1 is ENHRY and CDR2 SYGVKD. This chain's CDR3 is CAISDPQRLAETQYF. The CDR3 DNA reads TGTGCCATCAGTGACCCCCAACGACTAGCTGAGACCCAGTACTTC.

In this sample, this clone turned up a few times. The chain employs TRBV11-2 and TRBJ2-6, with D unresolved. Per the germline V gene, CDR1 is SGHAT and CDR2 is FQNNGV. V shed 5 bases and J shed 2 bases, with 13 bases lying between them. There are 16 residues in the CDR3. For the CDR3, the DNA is TGTGCCAGCAGCCGTTCCAGTGTCCCTGGGGCCAACGTCCTGACTTTC. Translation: CASSRSSVPGANVLTF.

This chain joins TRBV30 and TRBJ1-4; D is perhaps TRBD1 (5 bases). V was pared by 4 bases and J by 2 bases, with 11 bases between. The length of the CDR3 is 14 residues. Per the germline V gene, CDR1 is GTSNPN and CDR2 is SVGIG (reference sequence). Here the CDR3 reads CAWTRGSTNEKLFF. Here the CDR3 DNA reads TGTGCCTGGACCCGGGGGTCGACTAATGAAAAACTGTTTTTT.

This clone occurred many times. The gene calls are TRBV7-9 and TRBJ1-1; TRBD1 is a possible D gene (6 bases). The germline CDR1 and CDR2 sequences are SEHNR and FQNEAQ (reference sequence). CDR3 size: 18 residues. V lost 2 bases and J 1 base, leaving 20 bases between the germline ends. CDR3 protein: CASSLRAGGVTKNTEAFF. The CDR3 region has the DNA TGTGCCAGCAGCTTAAGGGCGGGGGGCGTTACAAAGAACACTGAAGCTTTCTTT.

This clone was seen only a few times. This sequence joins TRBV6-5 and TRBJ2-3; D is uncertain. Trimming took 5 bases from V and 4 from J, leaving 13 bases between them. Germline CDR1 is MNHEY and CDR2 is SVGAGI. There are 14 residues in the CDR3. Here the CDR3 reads CASSPGFRADTQYF. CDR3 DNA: TGTGCCAGCAGTCCCGGGTTCCGGGCAGATACGCAGTATTTT.

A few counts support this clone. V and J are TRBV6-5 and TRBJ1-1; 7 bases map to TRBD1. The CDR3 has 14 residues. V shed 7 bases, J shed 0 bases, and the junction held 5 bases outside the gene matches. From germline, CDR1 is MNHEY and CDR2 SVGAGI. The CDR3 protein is CASIAQGMNTEAFF. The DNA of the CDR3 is TGTGCCAGCATCGCACAGGGGATGAACACTGAAGCTTTCTTT.

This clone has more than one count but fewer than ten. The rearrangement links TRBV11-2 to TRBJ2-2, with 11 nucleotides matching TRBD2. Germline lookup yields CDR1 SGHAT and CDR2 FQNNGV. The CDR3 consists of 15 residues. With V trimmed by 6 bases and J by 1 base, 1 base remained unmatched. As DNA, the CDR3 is TGTGCCAGCAGGGGACTAGCGGAGAACACCGGGGAGCTGTTTTTT. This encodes CASRGLAENTGELFF.

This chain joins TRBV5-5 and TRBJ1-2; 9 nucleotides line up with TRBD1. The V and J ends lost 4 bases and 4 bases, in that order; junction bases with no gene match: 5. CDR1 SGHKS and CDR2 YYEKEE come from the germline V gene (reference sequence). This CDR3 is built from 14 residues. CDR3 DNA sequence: TGTGCCAGCAGCACCGGGACAGGGACCTATGGCTACACCTTC. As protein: CASSTGTGTYGYTF.

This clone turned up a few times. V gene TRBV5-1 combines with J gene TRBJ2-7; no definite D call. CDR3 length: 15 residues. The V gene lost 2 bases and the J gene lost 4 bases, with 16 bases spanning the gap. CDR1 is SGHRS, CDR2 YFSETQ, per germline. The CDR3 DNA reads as TGCGCCAGCAGCTTCGACTCAACGGGTTGGTACGAGCAGTACTTC. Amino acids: CASSFDSTGWYEQYF.

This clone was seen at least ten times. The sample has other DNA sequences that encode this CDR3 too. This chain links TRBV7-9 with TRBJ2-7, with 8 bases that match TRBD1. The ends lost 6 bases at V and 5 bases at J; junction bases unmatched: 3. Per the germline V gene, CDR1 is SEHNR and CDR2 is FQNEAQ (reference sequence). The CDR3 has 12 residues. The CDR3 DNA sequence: TGTGCCAGCAGTTTGACAGGGGACGAGCAGTACTTC. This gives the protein CASSLTGDEQYF.

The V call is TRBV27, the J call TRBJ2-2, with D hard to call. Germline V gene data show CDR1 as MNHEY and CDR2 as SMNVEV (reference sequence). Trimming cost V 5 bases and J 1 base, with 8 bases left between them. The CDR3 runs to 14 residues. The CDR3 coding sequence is TGTGCCAGCAGTCCCCGACTGAACACCGGGGAGCTGTTTTTT. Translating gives CASSPRLNTGELFF.

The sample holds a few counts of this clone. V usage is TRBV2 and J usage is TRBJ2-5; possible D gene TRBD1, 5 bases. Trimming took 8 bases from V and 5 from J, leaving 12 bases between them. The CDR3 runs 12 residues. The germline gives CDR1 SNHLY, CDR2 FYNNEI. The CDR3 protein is CASGSGWETQYF. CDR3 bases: TGTGCCAGCGGCTCAGGGTGGGAGACCCAGTACTTC. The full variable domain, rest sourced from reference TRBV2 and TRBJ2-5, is EPEVTQTPSHQVTQMGQEVILRCVPISNHLYFYWYRQILGQKVEFLVSFYNNEISEKSEIFDDQFSVERPDGSNFTLKIRSTKLEDSAMYFCASGSGWETQYFGPGTRLLVL.

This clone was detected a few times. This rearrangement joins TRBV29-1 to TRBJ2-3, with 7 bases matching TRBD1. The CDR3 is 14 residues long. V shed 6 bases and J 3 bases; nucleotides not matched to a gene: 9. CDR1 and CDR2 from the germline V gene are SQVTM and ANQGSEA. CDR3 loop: CSVSQGFYTDTQYF. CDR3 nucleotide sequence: TGCAGCGTCTCACAGGGGTTTTATACAGATACGCAGTATTTT.